Presented here are 6 T cell receptor beta chains from one specimen sequenced in a study of shared clonotypes between healthy human individuals. Generated by immunoSEQ multiplex PCR, the TCRdb table keeps only in-frame clones and is missing some. This sample has 550,000 to 700,000 clones, with more than 70% found just once. The sample consisted of memory CD4+ T cells sorted from blood. Sample subset: CD45RA-negative fraction. These receptors originate from a woman aged 25 to 39 in good health.

The chain carries TRBV11-3 and TRBJ2-5; no definite D call. CDR3 length equals 11 residues. Germline V gene sequence: CDR1 SGHNT, CDR2 YENEEA. V lost 5 bases and J lost 5, with 6 bases in between. CDR3 sequence: CASSPKETQYF. Here the CDR3 DNA reads TGTGCCAGCAGCCCCAAGGAGACCCAGTACTTC.

The chain couples TRBV5-1 to TRBJ2-1; tentative D call: TRBD2 (6 bases). The CDR3 is 15 residues long. V was shortened by 0 bases and J by 9 bases, with 16 bases between the two germline ends. CDR1 and CDR2 from the germline V gene are SGHRS and YFSETQ. CDR3 in DNA: TGCGCCAGCAGCTTGGGGGACCTCCCCGGGAGTGAGCAGTTCTTC. Its translation is CASSLGDLPGSEQFF.

V usage is TRBV13 and J usage is TRBJ2-3; no reliable D call. The V end lost 5 bases, the J end lost 9 bases, and 9 bases lay between the germline ends. The CDR3 spans 11 residues. Per germline, CDR1 PRHDT and CDR2 FYEKMQ (reference sequence). The CDR3 reads CASSRVRTQYF. CDR3 DNA sequence: TGTGCCAGCAGCCGGGTACGCACGCAGTATTTT.

The rearrangement uses TRBV28 and TRBJ1-5, with D hard to call. The CDR3 loop spans 15 amino acids. V was trimmed by 2 bases and J by 1 base, leaving 9 bases between them. Germline CDR1 is MDHEN and CDR2 is SYDVKM. In DNA form, the CDR3 reads TGTGCCAGCAGTTTAACGGTCATCAGCAATCAGCCCCAGCATTTT. It is translated as CASSLTVISNQPQHF.

This sequence joins TRBV5-1 and TRBJ2-7; 11 positions match TRBD1. The CDR3 has 15 residues. Unmatched junction bases numbered 6, after V lost 4 bases and J lost 3 bases. The germline V gene has CDR1 SGHRS and CDR2 YFSETQ. The CDR3 DNA sequence: TGCGCCAGCAGCCCGGGACAGGGGGACCTCTACGAGCAGTACTTC. Translating gives CASSPGQGDLYEQYF. Together with reference TRBV5-1 and TRBJ2-7, the CDR3 gives the full variable domain: KAGVTQTPRYLIKTRGQQVTLSCSPISGHRSVSWYQQTPGQGLQFLFEYFSETQRNKGNFPGRFSGRQFSNSRSEMNVSTLELGDSALYLCASSPGQGDLYEQYFGPGTRLTVT.

The table lists this clone with many counts. The chain combines TRBV6-1 with TRBJ2-1; 8 positions agree with TRBD1. Germline V gives CDR1 MNHNS, CDR2 SASEGT. The CDR3 runs to 15 residues. V gave up 6 bases and J gave up 2 bases; unmatched junction bases: 6. Written as DNA, the CDR3 is TGTGCCAGCAGCCGGACAGGGAACCCCTACAATGAGCAGTTCTTC. Translating it yields CASSRTGNPYNEQFF.